Presented here are 2 T cell receptor beta chains from one specimen sequenced in a study of graft-versus-host responses after intestinal transplantation. Only in-frame clones appear in the TCRdb table, and some are missing; sequencing was by immunoSEQ multiplex PCR. The table records around 38,000 clones, roughly four fifths of them present only once. The specimen comprised PBMCs, sampled more than 950 days after transplant. These receptors were taken from a human patient who received an intestinal transplant, so some T cells may come from the graft donor.

The rearrangement joins TRBV15 to TRBJ2-3; TRBD2 agrees at 14 bases. Germline loops: CDR1 LNHNV, CDR2 YYDKDF (reference sequence). The CDR3 has 17 amino acids. The junction had 7 bases not matched to a gene; V was cut back by 0 bases and J by 8 bases. The CDR3 reads CATSRERLAGGPATQYF. CDR3 sequence (DNA): TGTGCCACCAGCAGAGAGCGACTAGCGGGGGGGCCGGCTACGCAGTATTTT.

V usage is TRBV28 and J usage is TRBJ2-7, with D hard to call. Germline lookup yields CDR1 MDHEN and CDR2 SYDVKM. V was pared by 9 bases and J by 2 bases, with 11 bases between. The CDR3 sequence is 12 residues long. CDR3 nucleotides: TGTGCCAGTTCTGTGGGCGCCTACGAGCAGTACTTC. The encoded protein is CASSVGAYEQYF.